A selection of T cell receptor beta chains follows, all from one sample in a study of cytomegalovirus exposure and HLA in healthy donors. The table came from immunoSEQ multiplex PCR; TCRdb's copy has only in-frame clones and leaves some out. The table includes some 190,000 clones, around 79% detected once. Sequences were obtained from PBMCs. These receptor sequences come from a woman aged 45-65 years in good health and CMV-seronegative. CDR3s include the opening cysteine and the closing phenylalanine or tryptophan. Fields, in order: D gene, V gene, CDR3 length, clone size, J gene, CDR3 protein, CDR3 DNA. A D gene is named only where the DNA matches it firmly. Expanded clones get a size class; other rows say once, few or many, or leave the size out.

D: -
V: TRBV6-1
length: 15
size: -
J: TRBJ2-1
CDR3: CASAFRGDSYNEQFF
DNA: TGTGCCAGCGCATTTCGCGGGGACTCCTACAATGAGCAGTTCTTC

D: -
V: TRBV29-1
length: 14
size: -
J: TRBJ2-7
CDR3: CSVNGVTDSYEQYF
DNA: TGCAGCGTTAATGGGGTGACAGACTCCTACGAGCAGTACTTC

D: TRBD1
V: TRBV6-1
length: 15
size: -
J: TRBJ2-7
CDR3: CASRPGQGRWGEQYF
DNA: TGTGCCAGCAGGCCCGGACAGGGGAGATGGGGCGAGCAGTACTTC

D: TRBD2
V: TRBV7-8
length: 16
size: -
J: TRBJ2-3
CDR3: CASSLTSGRLTDTQYF
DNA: TGTGCCAGCAGCTTGACTAGCGGGAGGTTAACAGATACGCAGTATTTT

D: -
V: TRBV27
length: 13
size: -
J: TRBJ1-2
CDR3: CASSLQGSYGYTF
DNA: TGTGCCAGCAGTTTACAGGGGTCCTATGGCTACACCTTC

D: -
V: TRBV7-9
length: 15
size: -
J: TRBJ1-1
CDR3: CASSLGGGFLTEAFF
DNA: TGTGCCAGCAGCTTAGGCGGTGGCTTCCTCACTGAAGCTTTCTTT

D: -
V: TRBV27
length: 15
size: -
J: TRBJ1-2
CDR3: CASSSSRGTNYGYTF
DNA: TGTGCCAGCAGTTCCTCGCGGGGGACTAACTATGGCTACACCTTC

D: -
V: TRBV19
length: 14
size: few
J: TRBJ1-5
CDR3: CASRGGQRGESQHF
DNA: TGTGCCAGTAGGGGAGGACAAAGGGGAGAGTCACAGCATTTT

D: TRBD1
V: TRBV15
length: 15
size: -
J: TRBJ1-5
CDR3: CATSSRQGVNQPQHF
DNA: TGTGCCACCAGCTCCAGACAGGGGGTTAACCAGCCCCAGCATTTT

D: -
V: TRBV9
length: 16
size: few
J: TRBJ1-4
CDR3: CASSVFPEGGDEKLFF
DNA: TGTGCCAGCAGCGTATTTCCTGAGGGAGGGGATGAAAAACTGTTTTTT

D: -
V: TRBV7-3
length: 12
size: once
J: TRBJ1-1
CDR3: CASSHGGAKAFF
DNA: TGTGCCAGCAGCCACGGAGGTGCTAAAGCTTTCTTT

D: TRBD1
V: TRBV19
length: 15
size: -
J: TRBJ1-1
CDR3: CASRPRDRESTEAFF
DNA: TGTGCCAGTAGACCCCGGGACAGGGAGTCGACTGAAGCTTTCTTT

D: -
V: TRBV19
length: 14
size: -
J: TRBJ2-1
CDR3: CASSIYRGGNEQFF
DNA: TGTGCCAGTAGTATATACCGCGGCGGAAATGAGCAGTTCTTC

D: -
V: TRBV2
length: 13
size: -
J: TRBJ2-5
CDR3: CASYGFRGETQYF
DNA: TGTGCCAGCTATGGCTTTCGGGGAGAGACCCAGTACTTC

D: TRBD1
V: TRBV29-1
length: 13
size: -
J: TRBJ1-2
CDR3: CSVLTGSSYGYTF
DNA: TGCAGCGTTTTGACAGGGTCGAGCTATGGCTACACCTTC

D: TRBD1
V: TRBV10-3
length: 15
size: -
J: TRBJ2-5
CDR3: CAISDPTGAEETQYF
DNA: TGTGCCATCAGTGATCCGACAGGGGCTGAAGAGACCCAGTACTTC

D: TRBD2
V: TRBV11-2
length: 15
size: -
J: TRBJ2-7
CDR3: CASSFPPGGGYEQYF
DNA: TGTGCCAGCAGCTTTCCCCCGGGGGGGGGCTACGAGCAGTACTTC

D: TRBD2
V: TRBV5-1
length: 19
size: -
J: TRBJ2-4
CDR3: CASSKTPSGTSGRLGIQYF
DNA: TGCGCCAGCAGCAAAACTCCTTCCGGGACTAGCGGGAGATTGGGCATTCAGTACTTC

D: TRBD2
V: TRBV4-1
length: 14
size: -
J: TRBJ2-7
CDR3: CASTDSSGGYEQYF
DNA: TGCGCCAGCACGGATTCCAGCGGGGGCTACGAGCAGTACTTC

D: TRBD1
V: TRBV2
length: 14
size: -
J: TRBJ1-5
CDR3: CASSDDRENQPQHF
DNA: TGTGCCAGCAGCGATGACAGGGAAAATCAGCCCCAGCATTTT

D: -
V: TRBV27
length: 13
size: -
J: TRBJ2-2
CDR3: CASSLAPGGELFF
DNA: TGTGCCAGCAGTTTAGCGCCGGGCGGGGAGCTGTTTTTT

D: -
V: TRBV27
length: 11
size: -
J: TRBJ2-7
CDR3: CASKRAGEQYF
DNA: TGTGCCAGCAAAAGGGCGGGAGAGCAGTACTTC

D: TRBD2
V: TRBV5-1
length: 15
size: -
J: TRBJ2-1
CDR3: CASSPGLAGGNEQFF
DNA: TGCGCCAGCAGCCCCGGACTAGCGGGGGGGAATGAGCAGTTCTTC

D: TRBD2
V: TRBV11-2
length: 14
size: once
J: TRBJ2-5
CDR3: CASSSRGGAETQYF
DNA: TGTGCCAGCAGCTCCCGGGGAGGGGCGGAGACCCAGTACTTC

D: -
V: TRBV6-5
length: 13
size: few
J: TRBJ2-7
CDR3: CASSEQGIYEQYF
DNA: TGTGCCAGCAGTGAACAGGGCATCTACGAGCAGTACTTC

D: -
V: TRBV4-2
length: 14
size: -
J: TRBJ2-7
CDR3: CASSQEGAEGEQYF
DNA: TGTGCCAGCAGCCAAGAAGGTGCGGAGGGCGAGCAGTACTTC

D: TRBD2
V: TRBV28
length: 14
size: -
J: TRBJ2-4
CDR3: CASRISGSGNIQYF
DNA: TGTGCCAGCAGGATTAGCGGGAGTGGGAACATTCAGTACTTC

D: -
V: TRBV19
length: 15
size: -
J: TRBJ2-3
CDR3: CASSTETGFTDTQYF
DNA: TGTGCCAGTAGTACGGAAACAGGGTTTACAGATACGCAGTATTTT

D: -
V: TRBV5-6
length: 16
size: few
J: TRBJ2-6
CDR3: CASSLGPGSGANVLTF
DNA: TGTGCCAGCAGCTTGGGTCCGGGCTCTGGGGCCAACGTCCTGACTTTC

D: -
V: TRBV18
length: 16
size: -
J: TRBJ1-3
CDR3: CASSPPWTHSGNTIYF
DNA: TGTGCCAGCTCACCACCGTGGACACACTCTGGAAACACCATATATTTT

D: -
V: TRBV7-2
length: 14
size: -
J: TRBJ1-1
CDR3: CASSTQGFGTEAFF
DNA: TGTGCCAGCAGCACCCAGGGGTTTGGCACTGAAGCTTTCTTT

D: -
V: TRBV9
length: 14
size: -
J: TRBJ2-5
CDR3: CASSGGEPLETQYF
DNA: TGTGCCAGCAGCGGGGGGGAGCCGTTAGAGACCCAGTACTTC

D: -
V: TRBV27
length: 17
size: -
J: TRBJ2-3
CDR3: CASSFQVPTGITDTQYF
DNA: TGTGCCAGCAGTTTTCAAGTCCCCACAGGGATCACAGATACGCAGTATTTT

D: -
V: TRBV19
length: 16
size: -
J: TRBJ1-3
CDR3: CASSMSWDIFGNTIYF
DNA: TGTGCCAGTAGTATGAGTTGGGACATTTTTGGAAACACCATATATTTT

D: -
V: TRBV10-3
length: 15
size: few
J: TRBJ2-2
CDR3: CATRRGTPDNGELFF
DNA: TGTGCCACCCGAAGGGGGACACCCGATAACGGGGAGCTGTTTTTT

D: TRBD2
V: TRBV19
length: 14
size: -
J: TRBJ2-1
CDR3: CASSIRGGGNEQFF
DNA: TGTGCCAGTAGTATTAGGGGCGGGGGCAATGAGCAGTTCTTC

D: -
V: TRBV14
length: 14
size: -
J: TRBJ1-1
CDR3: CASSQVRGGTEAFF
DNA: TGTGCCAGCAGCCAAGTCCGGGGAGGCACTGAAGCTTTCTTT